This T cell receptor (beta chain) was documented in a study of CD8+ T cells in alopecia areata. Germline-derived CDR1 and CDR2 are SGDLS and YYNGEE. The CDR3 has 15 residues. Trimming took off 0 bases at V and 1 base at J, with 10 bases between the two ends. Treatment specified: oral pan-JAK inhibitor, 5-10 mg twice daily. The sequencing template was cDNA reverse transcribed from extracted RNA. Profiled with immunoSEQ multiplex PCR; TCRdb holds only in-frame clones, not every one. The sample has roughly 200,000 clones; approximately 53% are singletons. This clonotype originated in a human donor with alopecia areata. The starting material was CD8+ T cells sorted from blood, obtained at week 24, from a patient treated with tofacitinib. This chain links TRBV9 with TRBJ1-1; D is ambiguous. The DNA of the CDR3 is TGTGCCAGCAGCGTAGGCTCAGGAGGGAACACTGAAGCTTTCTTT. This sequence encodes CASSVGSGGNTEAFF.